The 10 T cell receptor beta chains given below trace back to one sample, sequenced in a study of cytomegalovirus exposure and HLA in healthy donors. 13 Jbeta primers and 60 Vbeta primers were used for the PCR. Generated by immunoSEQ multiplex PCR, the TCRdb table keeps only in-frame clones and is missing some. The sample has approximately 170,000 clones, around 72% seen once. The sequenced sample was PBMCs. The source is a man aged 45-60 years in good health and CMV-seronegative.

This clone was counted a single time. This chain uses TRBV25-1 with TRBJ2-1, with D perhaps matching TRBD2 (6 bases). Trimming left V 3 bases short and J 4 bases short, with 7 bases between. The CDR3 runs 13 residues. Germline V gene sequence: CDR1 MGHDK, CDR2 SYGVNS. The CDR3 DNA follows: TGTGCCAGCAGTGATAGCGGTTACAATGAGCAGTTCTTC. Amino acids: CASSDSGYNEQFF.

The sample holds one count of this clone. The CDR3 loop is CASNNRVDGYTF. In DNA, the CDR3 is TGTGCCAGCAATAACAGGGTGGATGGCTACACCTTC. V gene TRBV28 combines with J gene TRBJ1-2; a weak D match, TRBD1 (6 bases). Deletions cut 7 bases from V and 6 bases from J, with 12 bases between. This CDR3 is built from 12 residues. Germline V lookup: CDR1 MDHEN, CDR2 SYDVKM.

CDR3 nucleotide sequence: TGTGCCAGCAGTTTGGGGTCGGAGGGCAATCAGCCCCAGCATTTT. Protein sequence: CASSLGSEGNQPQHF. This chain joins TRBV28 and TRBJ1-5; D is unclear. Germline CDR1 is MDHEN and CDR2 is SYDVKM. The CDR3 length is 15 residues. V was pared by 3 bases and J by 2 bases, with 11 bases between. Using reference TRBV28 and TRBJ1-5 for the parts outside the CDR3, the full variable domain is DVKVTQSSRYLVKRTGEKVFLECVQDMDHENMFWYRQDPGLGLRLIYFSYDVKMKEKGDIPEGYSVSREKKERFSLILESASTNQTSMYLCASSLGSEGNQPQHFGDGTRLSIL.

This clone was counted a single time. The chain recombines TRBV7-9 with TRBJ2-6; 10 nucleotides align to TRBD1. The CDR3 is 18 residues long. J gave up 4 bases and V 4 bases, and 10 bases lay outside the gene matches. CDR1 and CDR2 from the germline V gene are SEHNR and FQNEAQ (reference sequence). CDR3 amino acids: CASSYNRDRGSGANVLTF. CDR3 DNA sequence: TGTGCCAGCAGCTATAACCGGGACAGGGGATCCGGGGCCAACGTCCTGACTTTC. The full variable domain, in which reference TRBV7-9 and TRBJ2-6 provide the parts outside the CDR3, is DTGVSQNPRHKITKRGQNVTFRCDPISEHNRLYWYRQTLGQGPEFLTYFQNEAQLEKSRLLSDRFSAERPKGSFSTLEIQRTEQGDSAMYLCASSYNRDRGSGANVLTFGAGSRLTVL.

V and J are TRBV5-1 and TRBJ1-1; 9 bases line up with TRBD1. There are 15 residues in the CDR3. V lost 4 bases and J lost 1; bases outside the gene matches: 5. Germline lookup yields CDR1 SGHRS and CDR2 YFSETQ. CDR3 amino acids: CASSPGQGKNTEAFF. The CDR3, as DNA: TGCGCCAGCAGCCCGGGACAGGGTAAGAACACTGAAGCTTTCTTT.

This sequence joins TRBV5-4 and TRBJ1-6; D possibly corresponds to TRBD1 (6 bases). Germline lookup yields CDR1 SGHNT and CDR2 YYREEE (reference sequence). The CDR3 sequence is 16 residues long. The V gene lost 4 bases and the J gene lost 6 bases, with 17 bases spanning the gap. Here the CDR3 reads CASSPTGGAGNSPLHF. The CDR3 coding sequence is TGTGCCAGCAGCCCGACTGGGGGGGCGGGTAATTCACCCCTCCACTTT.

The V and J genes are TRBV25-1 and TRBJ2-5; a possible D gene is TRBD2 (5 bases). Trimming took off 2 bases at V and 5 bases at J, with 12 bases between the two ends. The germline gives CDR1 MGHDK, CDR2 SYGVNS. The CDR3 is made up of 14 amino acids. The CDR3 protein is CASSEMRDWETQYF. The CDR3 region has the DNA TGTGCCAGCAGTGAAATGAGGGATTGGGAGACCCAGTACTTC. The entire variable domain, with the rest obtained from reference TRBV25-1 and TRBJ2-5, is as follows: EADIYQTPRYLVIGTGKKITLECSQTMGHDKMYWYQQDPGMELHLIHYSYGVNSTEKGDLSSESTVSRIRTEHFPLTLESARPSHTSQYLCASSEMRDWETQYFGPGTRLLVL.

The chain uses TRBV10-2 and TRBJ2-7, with D perhaps TRBD2 (5 bases). V lost 6 bases to trimming and J lost 1 base, with 19 bases between them. The CDR3 runs to 16 residues. Germline loops: CDR1 WSHSY, CDR2 SAAADI. CDR3 nucleotides: TGCGCCAGCAGCGATCTTCCGCTGGAGGTGTCCTACGAGCAGTACTTC. Translation gives CASSDLPLEVSYEQYF.

The rearrangement uses TRBV10-3 and TRBJ1-2; 9 bases match TRBD1. V lost 4 bases to trimming and J lost 7 bases; unmatched junction nucleotides: 4. Germline loops: CDR1 ENHRY, CDR2 SYGVKD. The CDR3 loop spans 13 amino acids. In DNA form, the CDR3 reads TGTGCCATCAGTGGGGGACAGGGCACTGGCTACACCTTC. Translating gives CAISGGQGTGYTF.

Only a few counts were recorded for this clone. This chain connects TRBV6-1 to TRBJ1-2, with TRBD1 as a possible D gene (5 bases). Trimming pared 3 bases from V and 4 bases from J, leaving 21 bases between. The CDR3 extends over 17 amino acids. CDR1 and CDR2 from the germline V gene are MNHNS and SASEGT. CDR3 sequence reads: CASSDQFQYRLGYGYTF. Here the CDR3 DNA reads TGTGCCAGCAGTGACCAATTTCAATACAGGTTGGGCTATGGCTACACCTTC.